The 9 T cell receptor beta chains below were found in one sample sequenced in a study of T cell repertoires in cytomegalovirus infection. TCRdb itself ran the reads through MiXCR, one entry per CDR3 protein. This table holds 510,000 or so distinct CDR3 sequences, around 27% found once. Sequencing was performed on PBMCs. These receptors were taken from a human donor in good health (CMV status not recorded). Some clones in this sample may be carry-over from other donors' samples.

J is TRBJ2-1 and V is TRBV3-1, with TRBD2 matching 10 bases. CDR1 LGHDT and CDR2 YNNKEL come from the germline V gene (reference sequence). The CDR3 is 15 amino acids. V lost 0 bases, J lost 7 bases, and 3 bases stayed unmatched. Written as DNA, the CDR3 is TGTGCCAGCAGCCAAGAAGCGGGAGGGGGTAATGAGCAGTTCTTC. This sequence encodes CASSQEAGGGNEQFF.

This clonotype was observed at least ten times. The V and J genes are TRBV7-2 and TRBJ2-7; 9 positions match TRBD1. V lost 6 bases, J lost 2 bases, and 8 bases stayed unmatched. CDR3 length: 15 residues. Germline-derived CDR1 and CDR2 are SGHTA and FQGNSA. This CDR3 is CASRPPGTGTYEQYF. CDR3 bases: TGTGCCAGCAGGCCTCCCGGGACAGGGACCTACGAGCAGTACTTC.

The rearrangement joins TRBV28 to TRBJ1-5, with a weak D call TRBD1 (6 bases). The CDR3 sequence is 14 residues long. Germline assignment: CDR1 MDHEN and CDR2 SYDVKM. V was trimmed by 4 bases and J by 5 bases, leaving 12 bases between them. The CDR3 loop reads CASSSSGDHQPQHF. In nucleotides, the CDR3 is TGTGCCAGCAGTTCTTCAGGGGACCATCAGCCCCAGCATTTT.

In this sample, this clonotype turned up a few times. This chain links TRBV7-2 with TRBJ2-1; D might be TRBD1 or TRBD2, each matching 5 bases. CDR3 length equals 12 residues. V lost 6 bases, J lost 4 bases, and 7 bases lay in between. Germline loops: CDR1 SGHTA, CDR2 FQGNSA. The DNA for the CDR3 is TGTGCCAGCAGTGGGGGTTACAATGAGCAGTTCTTC. Protein: CASSGGYNEQFF.

This clonotype was detected a few times. The chain links TRBV12-3 or TRBV12-4 to TRBJ1-5; no definite D call. V was cut by 5 bases and J by 0 bases, with 14 bases left in between. The length of the CDR3 is 16 residues. The CDR3 DNA follows: TGTGCCAGCAGTCCTCGGACCTTTCATAGCAATCAGCCCCAGCATTTT. It is translated as CASSPRTFHSNQPQHF.

The chain links TRBV14 to TRBJ2-5; D is ambiguous. Germline CDR1 SGHDN, CDR2 FVKESK. The V gene lost 3 bases and the J gene lost 5 bases, with 10 bases spanning the gap. The CDR3 totals 13 residues. DNA for the CDR3: TGTGCCAGCAGCCACGACCCGCCGGAGACCCAGTACTTC. Translated: CASSHDPPETQYF.

This clonotype was recorded many times. The chain has TRBV7-2 and TRBJ2-7, with D hard to call. This CDR3 contains 11 residues. The V gene lost 5 bases and the J gene lost 0 bases, with 2 bases spanning the gap. Germline CDR1 and CDR2: SGHTA and FQGNSA. The CDR3 region is CASSASYEQYF. The CDR3 nucleotides are TGTGCCAGCAGCGCCTCCTACGAGCAGTACTTC.

The chain employs TRBV7-6 and TRBJ1-1; D is ambiguous. The CDR3 is 15 amino acids. Germline CDR1 and CDR2: SGHVS and FNYEAQ. The V gene lost 5 bases and the J gene lost 2 bases, with 15 bases spanning the gap. CDR3 DNA: TGTGCCAGCAGCCCGGGCCACCCGGGTAACACTGAAGCTTTCTTT. Its protein product is CASSPGHPGNTEAFF.

The V and J genes are TRBV7-8 and TRBJ2-7, with D possibly TRBD1 on 8 matching bases. Trimming took off 5 bases at V and 1 base at J, with 15 bases between the two ends. Per the germline V gene, CDR1 is SGHVS and CDR2 is FQNEAQ. The length of the CDR3 is 15 residues. The CDR3 nucleotides are TGTGCCAGCAGCACAGGGGGAGCGGGATCCTACGAGCAGTACTTC. It encodes CASSTGGAGSYEQYF.